The TCR beta chain under discussion was sequenced for a study of T cells in Graves' hyperthyroidism and ophthalmopathy. Looking at the study overall: Any treatment followed the collection of peripheral blood at initial diagnosis.

The CDR3 extends over 18 amino acids. Trimming removed 4 bases at V and 6 bases at J, with 25 bases between. Germline assignment: CDR1 MDHEN and CDR2 SYDVKM. In its sample, this clonotype was seen many times. TCR beta CDR3 sequences were amplified from RNA transcripts. RT-PCR in the first round (using the HTBI primer set) targeted the TCR CDR3. TCRdb recomputed calls from the multiplex PCR reads with MiXCR, one row per CDR3 protein. The sample shows about 350,000 distinct CDR3 sequences, approximately 15% of them seen only once. Based on clinical symptoms, serum thyroxine and TRAb, thyroid ultrasound and orbital computed tomography, diagnoses were reached.

This chain joins TRBV28 and TRBJ1-5; D perhaps matches TRBD1 (5 bases). The receptor was derived from a woman between 25 and 40 years old with Graves' hyperthyroidism. The sample was blood. The CDR3 DNA follows: TGTGCCAGCAGTTGGACCGCCCGGGGAGTCTTCGGGGCTCAGCCCCAGCATTTT. This gives the protein CASSWTARGVFGAQPQHF.